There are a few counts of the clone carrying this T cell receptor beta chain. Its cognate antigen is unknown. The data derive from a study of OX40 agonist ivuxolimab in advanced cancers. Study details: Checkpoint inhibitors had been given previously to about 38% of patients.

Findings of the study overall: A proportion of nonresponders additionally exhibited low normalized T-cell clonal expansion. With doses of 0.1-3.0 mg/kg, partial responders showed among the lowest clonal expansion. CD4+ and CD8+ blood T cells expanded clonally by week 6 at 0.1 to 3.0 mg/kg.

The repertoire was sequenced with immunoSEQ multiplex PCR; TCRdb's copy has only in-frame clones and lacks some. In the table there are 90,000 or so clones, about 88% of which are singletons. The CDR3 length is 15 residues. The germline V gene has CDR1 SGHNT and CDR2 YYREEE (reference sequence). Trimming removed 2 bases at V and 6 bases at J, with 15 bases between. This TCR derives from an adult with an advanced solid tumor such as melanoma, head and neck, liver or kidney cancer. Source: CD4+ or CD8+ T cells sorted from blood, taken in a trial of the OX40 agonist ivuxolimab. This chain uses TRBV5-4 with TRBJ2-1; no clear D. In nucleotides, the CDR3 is TGTGCCAGCAGCTTAAACGGTGTTTCGGCCAATGAGCAGTTCTTC. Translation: CASSLNGVSANEQFF.